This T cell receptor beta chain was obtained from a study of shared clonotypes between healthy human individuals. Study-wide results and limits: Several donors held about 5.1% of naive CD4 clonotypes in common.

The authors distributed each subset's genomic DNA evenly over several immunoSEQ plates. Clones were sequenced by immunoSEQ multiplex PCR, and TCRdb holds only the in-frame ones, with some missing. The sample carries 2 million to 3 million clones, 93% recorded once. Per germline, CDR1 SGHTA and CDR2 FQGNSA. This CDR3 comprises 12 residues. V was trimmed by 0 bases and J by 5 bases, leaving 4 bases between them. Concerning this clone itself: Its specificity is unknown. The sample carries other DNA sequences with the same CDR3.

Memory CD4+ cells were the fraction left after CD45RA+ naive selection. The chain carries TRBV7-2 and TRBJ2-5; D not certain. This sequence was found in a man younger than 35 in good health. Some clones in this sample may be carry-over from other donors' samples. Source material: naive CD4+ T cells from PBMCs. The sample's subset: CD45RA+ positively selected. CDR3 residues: CASSLAQETQYF. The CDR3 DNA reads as TGTGCCAGCAGCTTAGCCCAGGAGACCCAGTACTTC.